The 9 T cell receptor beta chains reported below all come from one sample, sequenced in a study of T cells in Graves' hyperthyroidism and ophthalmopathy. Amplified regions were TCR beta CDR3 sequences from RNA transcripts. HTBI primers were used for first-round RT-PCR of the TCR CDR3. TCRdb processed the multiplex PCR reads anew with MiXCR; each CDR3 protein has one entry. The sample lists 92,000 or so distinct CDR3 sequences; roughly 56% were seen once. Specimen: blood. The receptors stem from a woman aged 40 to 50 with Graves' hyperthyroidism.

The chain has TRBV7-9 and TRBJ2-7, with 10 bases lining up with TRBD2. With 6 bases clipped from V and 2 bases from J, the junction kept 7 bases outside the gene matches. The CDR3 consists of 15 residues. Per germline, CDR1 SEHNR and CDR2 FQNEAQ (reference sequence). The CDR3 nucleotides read TGTGCCAGCAGAGGCCCACTAGCGGGAACCTACGAGCAGTACTTC. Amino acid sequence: CASRGPLAGTYEQYF.

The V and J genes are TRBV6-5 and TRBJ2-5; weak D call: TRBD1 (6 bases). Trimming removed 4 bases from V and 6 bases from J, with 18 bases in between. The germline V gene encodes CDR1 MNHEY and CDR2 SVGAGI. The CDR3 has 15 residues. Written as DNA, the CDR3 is TGTGCCAGCAGTTCGCGTCCGGACAGAGAGCAGACCCAGTACTTC. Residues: CASSSRPDREQTQYF.

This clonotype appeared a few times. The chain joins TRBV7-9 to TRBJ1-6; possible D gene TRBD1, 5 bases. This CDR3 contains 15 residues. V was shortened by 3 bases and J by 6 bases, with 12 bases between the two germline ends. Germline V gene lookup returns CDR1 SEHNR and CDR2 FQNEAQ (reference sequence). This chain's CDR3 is CASSFPGTGNSPLHF. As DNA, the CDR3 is TGTGCCAGCAGCTTTCCCGGGACTGGTAATTCACCCCTCCACTTT.

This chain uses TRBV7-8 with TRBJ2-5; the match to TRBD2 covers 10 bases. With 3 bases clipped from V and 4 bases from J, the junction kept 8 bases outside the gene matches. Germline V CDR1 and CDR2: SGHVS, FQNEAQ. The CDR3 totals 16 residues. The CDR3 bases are TGTGCCAGCAGCTTGGGAGCGGGAGGGCGGGTAGAGACCCAGTACTTC. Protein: CASSLGAGGRVETQYF.

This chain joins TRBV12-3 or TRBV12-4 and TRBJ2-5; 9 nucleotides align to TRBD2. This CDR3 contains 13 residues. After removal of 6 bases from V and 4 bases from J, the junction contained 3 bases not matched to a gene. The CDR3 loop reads CASRISGRETQYF. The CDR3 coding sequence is TGTGCCAGCAGGATTAGCGGGAGAGAGACCCAGTACTTC.

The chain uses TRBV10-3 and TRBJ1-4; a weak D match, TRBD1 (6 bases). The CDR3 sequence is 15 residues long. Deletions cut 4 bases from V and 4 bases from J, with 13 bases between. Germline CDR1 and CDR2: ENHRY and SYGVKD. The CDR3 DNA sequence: TGTGCCATCAGTGCGCAGGGGAGAATTAATGAAAAACTGTTTTTT. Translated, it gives CAISAQGRINEKLFF.

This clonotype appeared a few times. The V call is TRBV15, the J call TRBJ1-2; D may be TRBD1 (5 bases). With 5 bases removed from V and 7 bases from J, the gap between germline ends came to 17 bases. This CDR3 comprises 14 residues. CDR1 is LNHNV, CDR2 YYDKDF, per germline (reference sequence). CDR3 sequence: CATSPRGATRGYTF. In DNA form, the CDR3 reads TGTGCCACCAGCCCCCGAGGGGCTACCCGTGGCTACACCTTC.

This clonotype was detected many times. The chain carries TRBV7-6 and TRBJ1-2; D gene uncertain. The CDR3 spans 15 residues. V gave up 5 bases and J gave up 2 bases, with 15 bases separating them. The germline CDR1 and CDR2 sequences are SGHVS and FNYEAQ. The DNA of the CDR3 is TGTGCCAGCAGCCCCAACTATGGACCCAACTATGGCTACACCTTC. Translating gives CASSPNYGPNYGYTF.

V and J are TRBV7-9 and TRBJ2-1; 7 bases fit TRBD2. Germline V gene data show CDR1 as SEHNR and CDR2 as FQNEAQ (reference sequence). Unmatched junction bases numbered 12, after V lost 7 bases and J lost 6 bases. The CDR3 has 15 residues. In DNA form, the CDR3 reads TGTGCCAGCACACGGGGGGATCGGACCGTCAATGAGCAGTTCTTC. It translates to CASTRGDRTVNEQFF.